This entry is about one T cell receptor beta chain. It lacks a known antigen. Base quality data are lacking; no much larger clone is found one base away. This sample was taken from a study of T-cell reconstitution after alpha-beta-depleted transplantation in children (dated by TCRdb to the mid-2010s). Background on the whole study: Using TCR repertoire profiling, the study quantitatively followed how T-cell immune reconstitution unfolded in children after TCRalphabeta/CD19-depleted allogeneic hematopoietic cell transplantation.

The method was PCR. The listed sequencing device is Illumina HiSeq 2500. TCR libraries were prepared with molecular barcoding, using unique molecular identifiers to normalize TCRbeta repertoire quantification. Starting from the raw public reads, TCRdb applied fastp trimming at Q25, assembled clones with MiXCR and retained in-frame beta chains. Duplicate CDR3 protein sequences are folded into a single record with the most common DNA and genes. For this sample the table gives hundreds of thousands of distinct CDR3 sequences, of which around 16% were detected only once. Of the sample, 0.9% to 1.2% falls within the top ten clones. For CDR1 and CDR2, the germline V gene lists SGHAT and FQNNGV. There are 13 amino acids in the CDR3, from cysteine to phenylalanine inclusive. CDR3 DNA is the only sequence kept; it has 39 bases, read in frame from the first base. Deletion took 5 bases off V and 2 bases off J, with a span of 9 bases between the germline ends.

The sample consisted of PBMCs from the stem cell graft donor, taken from the stem cell graft. This TCR was sampled from a human donor who donated a stem cell graft to a child with acute myeloid leukemia. The chain was built from TRBV11-2 and TRBJ1-2; the D gene cannot be resolved reliably. The sequenced DNA: TGTGCCAGCAGCCACGCCGGGAACTATGGCTACACCTTC. Its protein reads: CASSHAGNYGYTF. The full variable domain, with segments outside the CDR3 supplied by the reference TRBV11-2 and TRBJ1-2 proteins, appears as EAGVAQSPRYKIIEKRQSVAFWCNPISGHATLYWYQQILGQGPKLLIQFQNNGVVDDSQLPKDRFSAERLKGVDSTLKIQPAKLEDSAVYLCASSHAGNYGYTFGSGTRLTVV.